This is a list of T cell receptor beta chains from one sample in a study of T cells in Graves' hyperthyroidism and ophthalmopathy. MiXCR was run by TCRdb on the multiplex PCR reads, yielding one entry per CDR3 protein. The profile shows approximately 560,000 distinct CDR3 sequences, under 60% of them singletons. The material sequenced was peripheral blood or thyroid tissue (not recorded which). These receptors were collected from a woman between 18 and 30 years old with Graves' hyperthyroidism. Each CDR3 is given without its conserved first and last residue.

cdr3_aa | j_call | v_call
ASGGGYT | TRBJ1-2 | TRBV19
ASRLAYEQY | TRBJ2-7 | TRBV6-5
ASSPRTGEEKLF | TRBJ1-4 | TRBV7-8
ATGPRRGGELF | TRBJ2-2 | TRBV24-1
ASSQEGTGFYEQY | TRBJ2-7 | TRBV7-9
ASSLVSSLEAF | TRBJ1-1 | TRBV7-9
ASSTLAPSYEQY | TRBJ2-7 | TRBV19
ASSHTGQETQY | TRBJ2-5 | TRBV14
AIGMTGGGVNTEAF | TRBJ1-1 | TRBV10-3
ASSTARDDDGYT | TRBJ1-2 | TRBV19
ASSEGVGTEAF | TRBJ1-1 | TRBV6-4
ASSLGGDRAIEQY | TRBJ2-7 | TRBV5-1
ASSLEPTWRSGNTIY | TRBJ1-3 | TRBV9
ASSLEEGGGNQPQH | TRBJ1-5 | TRBV7-8
ASSQVGTASYEQY | TRBJ2-7 | TRBV7-2
ASTGAGVTQY | TRBJ2-5 | TRBV7-9
ASSWDGLGDQPQH | TRBJ1-5 | TRBV7-2
ASSFAGVQPQH | TRBJ1-5 | TRBV7-9
ATETENTRGSYEQY | TRBJ2-7 | TRBV24-1
ASSLGFGGNTEAF | TRBJ1-1 | TRBV7-2
ASTDSGEYGYT | TRBJ1-2 | TRBV25-1
ASSSSGSGDTQY | TRBJ2-3 | TRBV7-1
ATSDRTGNQPQH | TRBJ1-5 | TRBV24-1
ATSDSRQEVTQY | TRBJ2-5 | TRBV24-1
AISDYSGRGGYEQY | TRBJ2-7 | TRBV10-3
ASRGRTDGELF | TRBJ2-2 | TRBV2
ASSYGQPRMNTEAF | TRBJ1-1 | TRBV6-5
AISDFWTLKLYEQY | TRBJ2-7 | TRBV10-3
ASSEFRVSNYGYT | TRBJ1-2 | TRBV25-1
ASSMYRGSNQPQH | TRBJ1-5 | TRBV19
SARKGGTGNTIY | TRBJ1-3 | TRBV20-1
ASSKRTGTGASPLH | TRBJ1-6 | TRBV11-2